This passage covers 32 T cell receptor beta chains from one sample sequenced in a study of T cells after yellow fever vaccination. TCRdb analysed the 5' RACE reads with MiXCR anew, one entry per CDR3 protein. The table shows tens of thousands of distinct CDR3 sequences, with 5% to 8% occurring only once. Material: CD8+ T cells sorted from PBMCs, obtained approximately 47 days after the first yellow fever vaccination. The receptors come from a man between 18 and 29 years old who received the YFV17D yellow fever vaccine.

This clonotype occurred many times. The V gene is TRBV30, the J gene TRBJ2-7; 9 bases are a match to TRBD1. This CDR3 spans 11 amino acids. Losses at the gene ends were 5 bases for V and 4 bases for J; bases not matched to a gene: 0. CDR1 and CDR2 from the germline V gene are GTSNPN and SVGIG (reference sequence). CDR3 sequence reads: CAWGQGYEQYF. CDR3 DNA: TGTGCCTGGGGACAGGGGTACGAGCAGTACTTC.

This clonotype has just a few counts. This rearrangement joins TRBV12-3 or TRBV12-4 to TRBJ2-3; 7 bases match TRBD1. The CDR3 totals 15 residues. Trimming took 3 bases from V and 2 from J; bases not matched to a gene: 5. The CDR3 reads CASSLWDRTTDTQYF. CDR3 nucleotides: TGTGCCAGCAGTTTGTGGGACAGAACCACAGATACGCAGTATTTT.

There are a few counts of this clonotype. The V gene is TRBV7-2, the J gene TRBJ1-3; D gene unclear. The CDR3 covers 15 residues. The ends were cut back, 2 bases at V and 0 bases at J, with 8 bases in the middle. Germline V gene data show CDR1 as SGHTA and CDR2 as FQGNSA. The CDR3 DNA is TGTGCCAGCAGCTTATTTGGGCTCTCTGGAAACACCATATATTTT. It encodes CASSLFGLSGNTIYF.

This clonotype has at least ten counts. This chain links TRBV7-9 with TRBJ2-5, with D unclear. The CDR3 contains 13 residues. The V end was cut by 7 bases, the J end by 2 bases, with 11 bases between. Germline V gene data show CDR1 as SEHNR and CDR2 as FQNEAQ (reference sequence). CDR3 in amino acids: CASTPRRQETQYF. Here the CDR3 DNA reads TGTGCCAGCACCCCTAGACGGCAAGAGACCCAGTACTTC.

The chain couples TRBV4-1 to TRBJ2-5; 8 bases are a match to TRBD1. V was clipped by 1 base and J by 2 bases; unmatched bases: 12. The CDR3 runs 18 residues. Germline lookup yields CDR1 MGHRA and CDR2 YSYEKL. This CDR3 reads CASSQVAIGQGGQETQYF. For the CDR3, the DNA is TGCGCCAGCAGCCAAGTTGCGATAGGACAGGGTGGACAAGAGACCCAGTACTTC.

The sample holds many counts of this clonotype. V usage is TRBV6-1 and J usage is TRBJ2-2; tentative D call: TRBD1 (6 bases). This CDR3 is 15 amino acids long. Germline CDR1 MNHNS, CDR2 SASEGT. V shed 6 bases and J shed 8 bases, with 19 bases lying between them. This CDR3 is CASRTITGRGGELFF. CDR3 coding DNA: TGTGCCAGCAGGACCATAACAGGGCGAGGGGGGGAGCTGTTTTTT.

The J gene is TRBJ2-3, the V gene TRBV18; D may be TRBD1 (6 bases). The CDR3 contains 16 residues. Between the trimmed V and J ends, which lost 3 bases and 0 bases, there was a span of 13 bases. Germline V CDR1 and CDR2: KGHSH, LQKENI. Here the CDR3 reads CASSPRDTASTDTQYF. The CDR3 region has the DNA TGTGCCAGCTCACCCCGGGACACCGCTAGCACAGATACGCAGTATTTT. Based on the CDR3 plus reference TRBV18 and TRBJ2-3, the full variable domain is NAGVMQNPRHLVRRRGQEARLRCSPMKGHSHVYWYRQLPEEGLKFMVYLQKENIIDESGMPKERFSAEFPKEGPSILRIQQVVRGDSAAYFCASSPRDTASTDTQYFGPGTRLTVL.

DNA of the CDR3: TGCAGTGCTTCGGACGGATACACTGAAGCTTTCTTT. It yields the protein CSASDGYTEAFF. The gene calls are TRBV20-1 and TRBJ1-1; D not certain. Between the trimmed V and J ends, which lost 5 bases and 3 bases, there was a span of 10 bases. Germline CDR1 reads DFQATT; CDR2 reads SNEGSKA (reference sequence). The CDR3 extends over 12 amino acids.

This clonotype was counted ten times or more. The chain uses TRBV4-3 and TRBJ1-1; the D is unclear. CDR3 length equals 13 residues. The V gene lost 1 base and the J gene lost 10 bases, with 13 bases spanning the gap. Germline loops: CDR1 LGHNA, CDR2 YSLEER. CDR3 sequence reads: CASSQVVQGRAFF. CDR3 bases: TGCGCCAGCAGCCAAGTCGTACAAGGTCGAGCTTTCTTT.

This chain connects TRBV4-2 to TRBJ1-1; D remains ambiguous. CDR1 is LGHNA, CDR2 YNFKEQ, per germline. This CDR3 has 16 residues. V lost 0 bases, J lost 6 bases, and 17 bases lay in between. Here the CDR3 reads CASSQEVGFLGSEAFF. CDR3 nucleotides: TGTGCCAGCAGCCAAGAAGTCGGTTTTCTTGGGTCTGAAGCTTTCTTT.

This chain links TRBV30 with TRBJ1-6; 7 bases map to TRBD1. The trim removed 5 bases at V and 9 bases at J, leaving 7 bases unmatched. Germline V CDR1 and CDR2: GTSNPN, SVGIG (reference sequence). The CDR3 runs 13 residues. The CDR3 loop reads CAWDRVGVSPLHF. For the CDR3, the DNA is TGTGCCTGGGACAGGGTCGGGGTTTCACCCCTCCACTTT.

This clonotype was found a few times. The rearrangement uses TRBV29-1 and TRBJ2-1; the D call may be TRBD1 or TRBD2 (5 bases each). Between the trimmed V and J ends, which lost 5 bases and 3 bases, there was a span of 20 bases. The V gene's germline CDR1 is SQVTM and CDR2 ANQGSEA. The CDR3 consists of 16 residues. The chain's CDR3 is CSVFGADPTSYNEQFF. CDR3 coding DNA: TGCAGCGTTTTCGGGGCTGACCCCACTAGCTACAATGAGCAGTTCTTC.

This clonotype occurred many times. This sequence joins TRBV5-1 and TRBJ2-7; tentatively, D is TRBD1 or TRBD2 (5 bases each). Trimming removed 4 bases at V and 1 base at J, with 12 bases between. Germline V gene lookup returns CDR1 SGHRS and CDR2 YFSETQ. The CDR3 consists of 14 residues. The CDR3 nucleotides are TGCGCCAGCAGCGGCCGGGACGCATCCTACGAGCAGTACTTC. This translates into CASSGRDASYEQYF.

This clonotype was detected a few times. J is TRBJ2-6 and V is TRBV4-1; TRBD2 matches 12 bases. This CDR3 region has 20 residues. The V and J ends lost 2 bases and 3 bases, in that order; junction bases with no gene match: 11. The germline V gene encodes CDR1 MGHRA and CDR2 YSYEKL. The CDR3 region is CASSQKKDGLAGFGANVLTF. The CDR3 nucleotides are TGCGCCAGCAGCCAAAAAAAGGACGGACTAGCGGGGTTTGGGGCCAACGTCCTGACTTTC.

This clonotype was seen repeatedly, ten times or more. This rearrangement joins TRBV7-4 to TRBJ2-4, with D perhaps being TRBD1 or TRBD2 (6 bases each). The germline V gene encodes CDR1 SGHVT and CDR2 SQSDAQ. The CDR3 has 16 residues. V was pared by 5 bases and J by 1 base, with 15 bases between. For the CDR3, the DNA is TGTGCCAGCAGCCCTGGGGGGCTGGGCGCCAAAAACATTCAGTACTTC. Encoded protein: CASSPGGLGAKNIQYF.

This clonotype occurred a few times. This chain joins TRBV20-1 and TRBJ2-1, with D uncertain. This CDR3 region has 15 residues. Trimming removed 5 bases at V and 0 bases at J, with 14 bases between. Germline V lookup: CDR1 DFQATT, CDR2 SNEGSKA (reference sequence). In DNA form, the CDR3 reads TGCAGTGCTGAGGTAGATCCGAGCTCCTACAATGAGCAGTTCTTC. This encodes CSAEVDPSSYNEQFF.

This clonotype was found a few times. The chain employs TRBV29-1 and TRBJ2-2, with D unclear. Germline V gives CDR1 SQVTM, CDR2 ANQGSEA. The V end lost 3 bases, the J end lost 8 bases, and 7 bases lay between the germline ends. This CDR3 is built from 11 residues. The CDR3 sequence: CSVEAKGELFF. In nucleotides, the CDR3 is TGCAGCGTTGAGGCTAAGGGGGAGCTGTTTTTT.

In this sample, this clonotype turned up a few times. In DNA, the CDR3 is TGTGCCAGCAGCTTAGCCGGACCTACCGGGACAGGATACACCGGGGAGCTGTTTTTT. It encodes CASSLAGPTGTGYTGELFF. This sequence joins TRBV11-1 and TRBJ2-2, with TRBD1 identical over 8 bases. The CDR3 is 19 amino acids. V shed 0 bases and J 3 bases; nucleotides not matched to a gene: 12. Germline V gene sequence: CDR1 SGHAT, CDR2 FQDESV (reference sequence).

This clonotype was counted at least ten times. CDR3 coding DNA: TGCGCCAGCAGTCATTACGGGGCCTACAATGAGCAGTTCTTC. Translation: CASSHYGAYNEQFF. The J gene is TRBJ2-1, the V gene TRBV4-3; weak D call: TRBD2 (5 bases). The CDR3 covers 14 residues. The germline CDR1 and CDR2 sequences are LGHNA and YSLEER. The V and J ends lost 6 bases and 2 bases respectively, with 11 bases between them.

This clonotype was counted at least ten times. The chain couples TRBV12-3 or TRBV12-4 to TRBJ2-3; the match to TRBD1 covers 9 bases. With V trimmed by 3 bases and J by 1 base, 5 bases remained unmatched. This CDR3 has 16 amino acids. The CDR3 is CASSFVGQGGTDTQYF. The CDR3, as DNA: TGTGCCAGCAGTTTCGTGGGACAGGGTGGCACAGATACGCAGTATTTT.

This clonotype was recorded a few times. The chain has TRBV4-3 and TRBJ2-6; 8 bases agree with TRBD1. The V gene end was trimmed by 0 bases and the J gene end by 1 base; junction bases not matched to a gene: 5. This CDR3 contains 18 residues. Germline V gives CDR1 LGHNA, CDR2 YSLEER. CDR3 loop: CASSQDRGLVSGANVLTF. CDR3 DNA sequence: TGCGCCAGCAGCCAAGACAGGGGGCTGGTTTCTGGGGCCAACGTCCTGACTTTC.

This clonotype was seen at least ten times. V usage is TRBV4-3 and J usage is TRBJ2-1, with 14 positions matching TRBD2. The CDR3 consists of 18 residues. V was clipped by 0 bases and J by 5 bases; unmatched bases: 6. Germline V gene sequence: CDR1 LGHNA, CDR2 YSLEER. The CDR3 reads CASSQDATGLAGDNEQFF. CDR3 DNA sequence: TGCGCCAGCAGCCAAGATGCCACGGGACTAGCGGGGGACAATGAGCAGTTCTTC.

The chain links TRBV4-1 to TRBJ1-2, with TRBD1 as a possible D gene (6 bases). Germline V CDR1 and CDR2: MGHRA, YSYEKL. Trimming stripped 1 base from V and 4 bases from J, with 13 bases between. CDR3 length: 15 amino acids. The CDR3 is CASSQGTGGAYGYTF. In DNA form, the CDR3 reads TGCGCCAGCAGCCAAGGGACGGGGGGGGCCTATGGCTACACCTTC.

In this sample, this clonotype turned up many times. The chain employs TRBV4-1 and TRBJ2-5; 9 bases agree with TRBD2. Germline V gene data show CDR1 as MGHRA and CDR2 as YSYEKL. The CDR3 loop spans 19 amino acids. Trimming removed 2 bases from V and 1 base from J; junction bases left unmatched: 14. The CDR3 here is CASSQIRRASGAIQETQYF. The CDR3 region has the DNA TGCGCCAGCAGCCAAATCCGGCGAGCTAGCGGGGCGATCCAAGAGACCCAGTACTTC.

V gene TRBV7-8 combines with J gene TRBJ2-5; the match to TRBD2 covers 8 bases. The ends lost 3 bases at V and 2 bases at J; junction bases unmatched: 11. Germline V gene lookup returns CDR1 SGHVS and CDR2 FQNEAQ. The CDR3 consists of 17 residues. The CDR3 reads CASSLHRQASGQETQYF. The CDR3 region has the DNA TGTGCCAGCAGCTTGCACCGCCAGGCTAGCGGGCAAGAGACCCAGTACTTC.

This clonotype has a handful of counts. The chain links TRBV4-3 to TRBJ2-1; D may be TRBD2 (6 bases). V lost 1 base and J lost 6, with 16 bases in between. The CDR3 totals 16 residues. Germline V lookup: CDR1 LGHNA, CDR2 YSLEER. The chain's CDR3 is CASSQGALARGNEQFF. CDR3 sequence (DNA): TGCGCCAGCAGCCAAGGTGCCCTAGCGAGGGGCAATGAGCAGTTCTTC.

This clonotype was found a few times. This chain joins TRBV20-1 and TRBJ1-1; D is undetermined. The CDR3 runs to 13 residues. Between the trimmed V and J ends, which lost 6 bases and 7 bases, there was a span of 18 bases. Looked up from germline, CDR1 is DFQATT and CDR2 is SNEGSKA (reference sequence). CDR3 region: CSARRASEDEAFF. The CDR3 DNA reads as TGCAGTGCCCGGAGAGCTTCAGAGGATGAAGCTTTCTTT.

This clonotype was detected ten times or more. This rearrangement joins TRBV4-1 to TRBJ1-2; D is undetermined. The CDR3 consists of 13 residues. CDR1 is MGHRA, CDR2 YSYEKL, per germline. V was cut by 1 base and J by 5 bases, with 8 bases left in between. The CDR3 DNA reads TGCGCCAGCAGCCAAGCGTTCGGGTATGGCTACACCTTC. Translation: CASSQAFGYGYTF.

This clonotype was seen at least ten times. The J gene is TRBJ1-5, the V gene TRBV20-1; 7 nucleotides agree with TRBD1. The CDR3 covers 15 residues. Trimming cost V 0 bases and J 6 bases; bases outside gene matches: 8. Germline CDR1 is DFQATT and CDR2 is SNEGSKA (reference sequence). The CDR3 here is CSARDPTGWAQPQHF. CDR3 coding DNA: TGCAGTGCTAGAGATCCGACAGGGTGGGCTCAGCCCCAGCATTTT.

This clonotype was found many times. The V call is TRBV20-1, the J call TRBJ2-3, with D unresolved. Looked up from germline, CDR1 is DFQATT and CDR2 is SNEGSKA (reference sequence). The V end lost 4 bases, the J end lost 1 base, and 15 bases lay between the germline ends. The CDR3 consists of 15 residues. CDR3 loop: CSANGPQIGTDTQYF. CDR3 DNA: TGCAGTGCTAACGGGCCCCAGATCGGCACAGATACGCAGTATTTT.

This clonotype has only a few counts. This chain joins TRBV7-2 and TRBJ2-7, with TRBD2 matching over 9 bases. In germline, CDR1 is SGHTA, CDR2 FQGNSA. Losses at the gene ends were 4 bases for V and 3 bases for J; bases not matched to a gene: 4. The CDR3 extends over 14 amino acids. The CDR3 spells CASSSAGGGYEQYF. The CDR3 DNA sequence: TGTGCCAGCAGCTCAGCGGGAGGAGGCTACGAGCAGTACTTC.

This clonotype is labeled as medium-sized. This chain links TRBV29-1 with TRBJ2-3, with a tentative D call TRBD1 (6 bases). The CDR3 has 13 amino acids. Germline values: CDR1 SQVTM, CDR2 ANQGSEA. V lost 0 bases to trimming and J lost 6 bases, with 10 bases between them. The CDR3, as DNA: TGCAGCGTTGAAGATGGGGGCTCGGATACGCAGTATTTT. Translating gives CSVEDGGSDTQYF.